These T cell receptor beta chains were read from a single sample in a study of CD8 T cells in acute hepatitis C reinfection. Using immunoSEQ multiplex PCR, the repertoire was profiled, and TCRdb retains in-frame clones only, with some absent. The repertoire includes approximately 40,000 clones, approximately 83% of them detected once, and approximately 9.9% sits in the top ten. Sequencing was performed on naive CD8+ T cells from PBMCs. The origin of the receptors is a young woman who spontaneously cleared hepatitis C infection. The CDR3 runs from the conserved cysteine through the conserved F or W. The D gene is left open where the match is weak. A clone size is listed for some rows: how often the clone was seen (once, few, many), or a class if it is expanded.

v_call: TRBV18; cdr3_length: 14; j_call: TRBJ1-5; d_call: -; clone_size: -; cdr3_aa: CASSPSWGNQPQHF; cdr3_nt: TGTGCCAGCTCACCTTCTTGGGGCAATCAGCCCCAGCATTTT
v_call: TRBV6-5; cdr3_length: 14; j_call: TRBJ2-1; d_call: TRBD2; clone_size: -; cdr3_aa: CASTSGTTHNEQFF; cdr3_nt: TGTGCCAGCACTTCAGGGACTACACACAATGAGCAGTTCTTC
v_call: TRBV6-5; cdr3_length: 14; j_call: TRBJ1-2; d_call: -; clone_size: -; cdr3_aa: CASSYSQGSDGYTF; cdr3_nt: TGTGCCAGCAGTTACTCGCAGGGATCGGATGGCTACACCTTC
v_call: TRBV10-3; cdr3_length: 19; j_call: TRBJ2-7; d_call: -; clone_size: -; cdr3_aa: CAISAVSTHANPILYEQYF; cdr3_nt: TGTGCCATCAGTGCAGTTTCCACCCACGCAAACCCCATTCTCTACGAGCAGTACTTC
v_call: TRBV5-4; cdr3_length: 15; j_call: TRBJ2-1; d_call: TRBD1; clone_size: -; cdr3_aa: CASSPGTANYNEQFF; cdr3_nt: TGTGCCAGCAGCCCGGGGACAGCAAACTACAATGAGCAGTTCTTC
v_call: TRBV30; cdr3_length: 13; j_call: TRBJ2-2; d_call: -; clone_size: -; cdr3_aa: CAWNPAGSGELFF; cdr3_nt: TGTGCCTGGAATCCCGCGGGCTCAGGGGAGCTGTTTTTT
v_call: TRBV23-1; cdr3_length: 12; j_call: TRBJ2-7; d_call: TRBD2; clone_size: -; cdr3_aa: CASALGGGEQYF; cdr3_nt: TGCGCCAGCGCCTTGGGGGGGGGCGAGCAGTACTTC
v_call: TRBV4-1; cdr3_length: 14; j_call: TRBJ1-1; d_call: -; clone_size: -; cdr3_aa: CASSQSTLNTEAFF; cdr3_nt: TGCGCCAGCAGCCAATCCACACTGAACACTGAAGCTTTCTTT
v_call: TRBV7-7; cdr3_length: 15; j_call: TRBJ2-5; d_call: -; clone_size: -; cdr3_aa: CASSLSAGNQETQYF; cdr3_nt: TGTGCCAGCAGCTTATCAGCGGGTAACCAAGAGACCCAGTACTTC
v_call: TRBV9; cdr3_length: 13; j_call: TRBJ2-5; d_call: -; clone_size: once; cdr3_aa: CASSVVGQETQYF; cdr3_nt: TGTGCCAGCAGCGTAGTCGGCCAAGAGACCCAGTACTTC
v_call: TRBV15; cdr3_length: 15; j_call: TRBJ2-1; d_call: -; clone_size: -; cdr3_aa: CATSSESVGLNEQFF; cdr3_nt: TGTGCCACCAGCAGTGAGTCTGTAGGGCTCAATGAGCAGTTCTTC
v_call: TRBV29-1; cdr3_length: 16; j_call: TRBJ2-3; d_call: TRBD2; clone_size: -; cdr3_aa: CSVDGLATHPGDTQYF; cdr3_nt: TGCAGCGTCGACGGACTAGCGACACACCCAGGGGATACGCAGTATTTT
v_call: TRBV5-4; cdr3_length: 14; j_call: TRBJ2-5; d_call: TRBD2; clone_size: few; cdr3_aa: CASSFLADQETQYF; cdr3_nt: TGTGCCAGCAGCTTTCTAGCGGACCAAGAGACCCAGTACTTC
v_call: TRBV12-2; cdr3_length: 19; j_call: TRBJ1-5; d_call: -; clone_size: -; cdr3_aa: CASRLTALADFNSNQPQHF; cdr3_nt: TGTGCAAGTCGCTTAACGGCTCTCGCCGACTTCAATAGCAATCAGCCCCAGCATTTT
v_call: TRBV7-9; cdr3_length: 18; j_call: TRBJ2-7; d_call: -; clone_size: -; cdr3_aa: CASSFRWVGTGTTYEQYF; cdr3_nt: TGTGCCAGCAGCTTCAGATGGGTAGGGACGGGAACCACCTACGAGCAGTACTTC
v_call: TRBV25-1; cdr3_length: 13; j_call: TRBJ1-2; d_call: -; clone_size: -; cdr3_aa: CASSETGNYGYTF; cdr3_nt: TGTGCCAGCAGTGAAACAGGAAACTATGGCTACACCTTC
v_call: TRBV6-4; cdr3_length: 16; j_call: TRBJ2-7; d_call: TRBD2; clone_size: once; cdr3_aa: CASSEPSGGLLGEQYF; cdr3_nt: TGTGCCAGCAGTGAACCTAGCGGGGGCCTTTTAGGGGAGCAGTACTTC
v_call: TRBV5-1; cdr3_length: 11; j_call: TRBJ2-7; d_call: -; clone_size: -; cdr3_aa: CASSLGNEQYF; cdr3_nt: TGCGCCAGCAGCTTGGGAAACGAGCAGTACTTC
v_call: TRBV7-9; cdr3_length: 13; j_call: TRBJ2-7; d_call: -; clone_size: -; cdr3_aa: CASSSRGGYEQYF; cdr3_nt: TGTGCCAGCAGCTCCCGTGGGGGCTACGAGCAGTACTTC
v_call: TRBV6-1; cdr3_length: 15; j_call: TRBJ2-1; d_call: -; clone_size: few; cdr3_aa: CASSRDFNRYNEQFF; cdr3_nt: TGTGCCAGCAGTAGGGACTTCAATCGATACAATGAGCAGTTCTTC
v_call: TRBV10-1; cdr3_length: 12; j_call: TRBJ1-1; d_call: -; clone_size: -; cdr3_aa: CASSDYNTEAFF; cdr3_nt: TGCGCCAGCAGTGATTACAACACTGAAGCTTTCTTT
v_call: TRBV7-8; cdr3_length: 16; j_call: TRBJ1-3; d_call: -; clone_size: -; cdr3_aa: CASSSRQPSSGNTIYF; cdr3_nt: TGTGCCAGCAGCAGCCGACAGCCCTCCTCTGGAAACACCATATATTTT
v_call: TRBV27; cdr3_length: 16; j_call: TRBJ2-1; d_call: -; clone_size: -; cdr3_aa: CASSPSPENQYNEQFF; cdr3_nt: TGTGCCAGCAGCCCTAGTCCCGAGAACCAATACAATGAGCAGTTCTTC
v_call: TRBV13; cdr3_length: 14; j_call: TRBJ2-1; d_call: -; clone_size: -; cdr3_aa: CASSLELAGLEQFF; cdr3_nt: TGTGCCAGCAGCTTAGAACTAGCCGGGTTAGAGCAGTTCTTC
v_call: TRBV6-1; cdr3_length: 15; j_call: TRBJ2-1; d_call: -; clone_size: -; cdr3_aa: CASSEDLAPGNEQFF; cdr3_nt: TGTGCCAGCAGTGAAGATCTAGCTCCGGGGAATGAGCAGTTCTTC
v_call: TRBV11-2; cdr3_length: 11; j_call: TRBJ2-2; d_call: -; clone_size: -; cdr3_aa: CASTLTGELFF; cdr3_nt: TGTGCCAGCACTTTAACCGGGGAGCTGTTTTTT
v_call: TRBV27; cdr3_length: 14; j_call: TRBJ1-1; d_call: -; clone_size: -; cdr3_aa: CASSSSGVNTEAFF; cdr3_nt: TGTGCCAGCAGTAGTTCAGGGGTGAACACTGAAGCTTTCTTT
v_call: TRBV7-9; cdr3_length: 14; j_call: TRBJ1-5; d_call: -; clone_size: -; cdr3_aa: CASSFVDSNQPQHF; cdr3_nt: TGTGCCAGCAGCTTCGTCGATAGCAATCAGCCCCAGCATTTT
v_call: TRBV19; cdr3_length: 16; j_call: TRBJ2-5; d_call: TRBD2; clone_size: medium-sized; cdr3_aa: CASSTGLAEVGETQYF; cdr3_nt: TGTGCCAGTAGTACCGGACTAGCGGAGGTGGGGGAGACCCAGTACTTC
v_call: TRBV4-1; cdr3_length: 13; j_call: TRBJ1-3; d_call: -; clone_size: -; cdr3_aa: CASSTLSGNTIYF; cdr3_nt: TGCGCCAGCTCTACACTCTCTGGAAACACCATATATTTT
v_call: TRBV7-9; cdr3_length: 19; j_call: TRBJ2-2; d_call: TRBD2; clone_size: -; cdr3_aa: CASSFPGARAASGTGELFF; cdr3_nt: TGTGCCAGCAGCTTTCCCGGGGCTAGAGCGGCTAGCGGCACCGGGGAGCTGTTTTTT
v_call: TRBV19; cdr3_length: 14; j_call: TRBJ1-1; d_call: -; clone_size: -; cdr3_aa: CASSMNGWGTEAFF; cdr3_nt: TGTGCCAGTAGTATGAACGGGTGGGGCACTGAAGCTTTCTTT
v_call: TRBV29-1; cdr3_length: 18; j_call: TRBJ2-1; d_call: TRBD1; clone_size: -; cdr3_aa: CSVEGGSLGTDTYNEQFF; cdr3_nt: TGCAGCGTTGAAGGAGGGTCCCTCGGGACAGATACGTACAATGAGCAGTTCTTC
v_call: TRBV6-1; cdr3_length: 16; j_call: TRBJ1-3; d_call: -; clone_size: -; cdr3_aa: CASSELLTSSGNTIYF; cdr3_nt: TGTGCCAGCAGTGAACTTTTAACCTCCTCTGGAAACACCATATATTTT
v_call: TRBV2; cdr3_length: 14; j_call: TRBJ2-7; d_call: TRBD1; clone_size: -; cdr3_aa: CAIQDIQGDYEQYF; cdr3_nt: TGTGCCATACAAGACATTCAGGGGGACTACGAGCAGTACTTC
v_call: TRBV5-1; cdr3_length: 13; j_call: TRBJ2-5; d_call: -; clone_size: -; cdr3_aa: CASSPAGEEAQYF; cdr3_nt: TGCGCCAGCAGCCCCGCAGGGGAGGAGGCCCAGTACTTC
v_call: TRBV11-2; cdr3_length: 15; j_call: TRBJ1-4; d_call: -; clone_size: few; cdr3_aa: CASSLGGGSHEKLFF; cdr3_nt: TGTGCCAGCAGCTTAGGTGGGGGGAGCCATGAAAAACTGTTTTTT
v_call: TRBV6-1; cdr3_length: 10; j_call: TRBJ2-7; d_call: -; clone_size: -; cdr3_aa: CASSLYEQYF; cdr3_nt: TGTGCCAGCAGTCTTTACGAGCAGTACTTC
v_call: TRBV4-1; cdr3_length: 16; j_call: TRBJ2-2; d_call: -; clone_size: -; cdr3_aa: CASSQELEAWTGELFF; cdr3_nt: TGCGCCAGCAGCCAAGAATTGGAGGCTTGGACCGGGGAGCTGTTTTTT
v_call: TRBV30; cdr3_length: 15; j_call: TRBJ2-5; d_call: TRBD2; clone_size: -; cdr3_aa: CAWTPQGLAEETQYF; cdr3_nt: TGTGCCTGGACCCCCCAGGGACTAGCGGAAGAGACCCAGTACTTC
v_call: TRBV6-6; cdr3_length: 16; j_call: TRBJ2-7; d_call: -; clone_size: -; cdr3_aa: CASSYSIPQITYEQYF; cdr3_nt: TGTGCCAGCAGTTACTCGATTCCACAGATAACCTACGAGCAGTACTTC
v_call: TRBV6-5; cdr3_length: 16; j_call: TRBJ1-3; d_call: -; clone_size: -; cdr3_aa: CASSYLRGGTGNTIYF; cdr3_nt: TGTGCCAGCAGTTACCTACGGGGAGGGACCGGAAACACCATATATTTT
v_call: TRBV11-3; cdr3_length: 17; j_call: TRBJ2-3; d_call: TRBD2; clone_size: -; cdr3_aa: CASSLGTSGRARDTQYF; cdr3_nt: TGTGCCAGCAGCTTAGGGACTAGCGGGAGGGCCAGAGATACGCAGTATTTT
v_call: TRBV5-1; cdr3_length: 12; j_call: TRBJ1-3; d_call: -; clone_size: -; cdr3_aa: CASSHGADTIYF; cdr3_nt: TGCGCCAGCAGCCATGGGGCTGACACCATATATTTT
v_call: TRBV6-5; cdr3_length: 16; j_call: TRBJ2-7; d_call: TRBD2; clone_size: once; cdr3_aa: CASSSGASGSKYEQYF; cdr3_nt: TGTGCCAGCAGTTCCGGGGCTAGCGGATCAAAATACGAGCAGTACTTC